The entry that follows covers one TCR beta chain sequence. Its target is unknown. The V gene's germline CDR1 is SQVTM and CDR2 ANQGSEA. The CDR3 length is 14 residues. V dropped 4 bases and J dropped 7 bases, with 17 bases sitting between them. These data originate in a study of cytomegalovirus exposure and HLA in healthy donors. Study-level points and caveats: A previous analysis found most TCR beta V segments productive roughly 87% or roughly 30% of the time. A missense DCLRE1C variant was associated with V- and J-gene trimming of TCR beta chains in a later analysis, and an independent cohort replicated the association.

The PCR had 60 Vbeta and 13 Jbeta primers. Libraries were prepared by immunoSEQ multiplex PCR; TCRdb keeps only in-frame clonotypes and omits some of them. This repertoire includes 50,000 to 70,000 clones. This sequence joins TRBV29-1 and TRBJ2-1; D may be TRBD1 (5 bases). Specimen: PBMCs. The receptor was isolated from a man aged 50-60 years in good health and CMV-seropositive. The CDR3 DNA reads as TGCAGCGTTGTAGAGGATTGGACACCAAATGAGCAGTTCTTC. It specifies CSVVEDWTPNEQFF.